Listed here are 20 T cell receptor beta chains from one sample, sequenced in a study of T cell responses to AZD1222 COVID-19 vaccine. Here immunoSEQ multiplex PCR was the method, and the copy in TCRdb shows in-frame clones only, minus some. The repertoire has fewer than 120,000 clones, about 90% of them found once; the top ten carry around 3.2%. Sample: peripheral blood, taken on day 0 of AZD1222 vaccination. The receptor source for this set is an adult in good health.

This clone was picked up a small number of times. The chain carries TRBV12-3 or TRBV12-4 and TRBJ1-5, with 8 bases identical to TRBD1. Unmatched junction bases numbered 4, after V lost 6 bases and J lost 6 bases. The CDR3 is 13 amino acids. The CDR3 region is CASSLQGAQPQHF. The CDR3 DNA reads TGTGCCAGCAGCCTCCAGGGGGCTCAGCCCCAGCATTTT.

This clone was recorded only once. DNA for the CDR3: TGTGCCTGCGCGGGGAGCTCCTACGAGCAGTACTTC. Translating it yields CACAGSSYEQYF. The V call is TRBV10-3, the J call TRBJ2-7, with a tentative D call TRBD2 (6 bases). CDR3 length: 12 residues. The V end lost 11 bases, the J end lost 0 bases, and 11 bases lay between the germline ends. From germline, CDR1 is ENHRY and CDR2 SYGVKD.

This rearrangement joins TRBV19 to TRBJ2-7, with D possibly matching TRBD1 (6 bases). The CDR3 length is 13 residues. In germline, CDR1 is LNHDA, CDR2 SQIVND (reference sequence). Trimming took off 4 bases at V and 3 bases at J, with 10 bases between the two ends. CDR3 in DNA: TGTGCCAGTAGTAATCAACAGGGCTACGAGCAGTACTTC. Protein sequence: CASSNQQGYEQYF.

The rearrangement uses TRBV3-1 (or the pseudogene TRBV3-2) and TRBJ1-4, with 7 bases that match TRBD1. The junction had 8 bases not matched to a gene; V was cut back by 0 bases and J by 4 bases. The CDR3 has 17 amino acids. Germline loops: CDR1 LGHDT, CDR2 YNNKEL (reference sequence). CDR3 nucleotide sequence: TGTGCCAGCAGCCAAGATCCAGGGGGGCAGTTTAATGAAAAACTGTTTTTT. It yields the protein CASSQDPGGQFNEKLFF.

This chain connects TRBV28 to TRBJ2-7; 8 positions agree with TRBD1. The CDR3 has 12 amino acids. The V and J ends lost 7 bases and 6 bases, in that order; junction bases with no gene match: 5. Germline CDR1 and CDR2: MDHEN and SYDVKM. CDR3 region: CASKGQVGEQYF. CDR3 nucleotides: TGTGCCAGCAAGGGACAGGTAGGCGAGCAGTACTTC.

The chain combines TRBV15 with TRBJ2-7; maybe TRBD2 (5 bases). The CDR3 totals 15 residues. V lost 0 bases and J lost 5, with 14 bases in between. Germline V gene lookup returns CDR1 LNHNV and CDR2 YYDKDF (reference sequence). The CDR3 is CATSRDSAKTHEQYF. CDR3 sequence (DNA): TGTGCCACCAGCAGAGATAGCGCCAAGACCCACGAGCAGTACTTC.

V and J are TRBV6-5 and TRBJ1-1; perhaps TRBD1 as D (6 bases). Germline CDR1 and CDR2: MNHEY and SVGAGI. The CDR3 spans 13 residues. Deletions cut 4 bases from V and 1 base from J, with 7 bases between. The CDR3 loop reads CASSSGENTEAFF. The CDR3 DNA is TGTGCCAGCAGTTCAGGGGAGAACACTGAAGCTTTCTTT.

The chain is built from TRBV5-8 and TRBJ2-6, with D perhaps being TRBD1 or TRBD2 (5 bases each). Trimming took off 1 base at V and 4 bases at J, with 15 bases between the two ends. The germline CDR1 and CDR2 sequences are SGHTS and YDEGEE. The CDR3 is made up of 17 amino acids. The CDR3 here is CASSLRDPSSGANVLTF. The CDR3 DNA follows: TGTGCCAGCAGCTTGAGGGACCCTAGTTCAGGGGCCAACGTCCTGACTTTC.

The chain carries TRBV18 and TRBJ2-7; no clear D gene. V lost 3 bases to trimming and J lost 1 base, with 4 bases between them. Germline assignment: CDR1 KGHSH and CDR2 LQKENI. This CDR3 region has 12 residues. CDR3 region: CASSPQSYEQYF. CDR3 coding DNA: TGTGCCAGCTCACCCCAATCCTACGAGCAGTACTTC.

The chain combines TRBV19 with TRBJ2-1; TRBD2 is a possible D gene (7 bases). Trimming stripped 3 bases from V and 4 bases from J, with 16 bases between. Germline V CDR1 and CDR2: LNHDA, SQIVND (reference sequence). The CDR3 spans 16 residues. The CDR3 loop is CASSMKGGGLYNEQFF. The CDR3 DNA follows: TGTGCCAGTAGTATGAAGGGCGGGGGCCTTTACAATGAGCAGTTCTTC.

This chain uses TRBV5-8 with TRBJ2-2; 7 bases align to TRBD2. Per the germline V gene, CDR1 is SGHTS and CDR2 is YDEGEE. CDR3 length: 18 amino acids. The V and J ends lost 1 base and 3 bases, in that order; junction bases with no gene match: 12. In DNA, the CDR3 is TGTGCCAGCAGCTTGTTACTAGCGACACGCGGTGACACCGGGGAGCTGTTTTTT. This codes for CASSLLLATRGDTGELFF.

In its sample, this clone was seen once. CDR3 sequence: CASSLGLAGVETQYF. In nucleotides, the CDR3 is TGTGCCAGCAGCCTAGGACTAGCGGGGGTAGAGACCCAGTACTTC. The chain has TRBV5-4 and TRBJ2-5; 13 bases agree with TRBD2. The CDR3 contains 15 residues. V lost 4 bases, J lost 4 bases, and 4 bases stayed unmatched. Germline V gene data show CDR1 as SGHNT and CDR2 as YYREEE (reference sequence).

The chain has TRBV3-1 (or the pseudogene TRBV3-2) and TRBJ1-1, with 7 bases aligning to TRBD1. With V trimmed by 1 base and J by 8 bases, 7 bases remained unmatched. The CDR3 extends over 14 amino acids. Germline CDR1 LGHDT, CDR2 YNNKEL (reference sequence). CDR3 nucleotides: TGTGCCAGCAGCCAAGCCGCAGGGGGGTTGGAAGCTTTCTTT. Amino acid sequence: CASSQAAGGLEAFF.

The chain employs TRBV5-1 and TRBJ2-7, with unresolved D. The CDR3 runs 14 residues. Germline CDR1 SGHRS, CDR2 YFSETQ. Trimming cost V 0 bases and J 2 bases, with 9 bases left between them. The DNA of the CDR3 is TGCGCCAGCAGCTTGGAAGGGCTAGCCTACGAGCAGTACTTC. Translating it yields CASSLEGLAYEQYF.

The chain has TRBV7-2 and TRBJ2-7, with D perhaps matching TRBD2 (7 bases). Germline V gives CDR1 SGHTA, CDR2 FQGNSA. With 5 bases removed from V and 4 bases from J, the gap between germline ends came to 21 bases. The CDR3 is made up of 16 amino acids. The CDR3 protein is CASSPQGGVSAYEQYF. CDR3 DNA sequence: TGTGCCAGCAGCCCTCAAGGGGGGGTCTCAGCTTACGAGCAGTACTTC.

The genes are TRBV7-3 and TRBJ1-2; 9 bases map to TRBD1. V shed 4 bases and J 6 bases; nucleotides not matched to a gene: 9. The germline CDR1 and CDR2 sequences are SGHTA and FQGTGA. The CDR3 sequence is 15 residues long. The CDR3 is CASSSEQGAMNGYTF. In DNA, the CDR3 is TGTGCCAGCAGCTCCGAACAGGGGGCGATGAATGGCTACACCTTC.

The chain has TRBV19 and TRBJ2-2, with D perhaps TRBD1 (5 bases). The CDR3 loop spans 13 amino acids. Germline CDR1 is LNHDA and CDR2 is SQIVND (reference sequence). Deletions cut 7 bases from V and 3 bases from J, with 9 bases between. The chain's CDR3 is CASTRADTGELFF. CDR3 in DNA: TGTGCCAGTACCAGGGCCGACACCGGGGAGCTGTTTTTT.

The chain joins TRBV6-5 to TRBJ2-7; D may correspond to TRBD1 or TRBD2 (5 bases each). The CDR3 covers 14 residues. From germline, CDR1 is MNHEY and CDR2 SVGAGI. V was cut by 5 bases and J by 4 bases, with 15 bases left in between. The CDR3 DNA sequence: TGTGCCAGCAGTAGGACACTCGGGGCTTACGAGCAGTACTTC. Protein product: CASSRTLGAYEQYF.

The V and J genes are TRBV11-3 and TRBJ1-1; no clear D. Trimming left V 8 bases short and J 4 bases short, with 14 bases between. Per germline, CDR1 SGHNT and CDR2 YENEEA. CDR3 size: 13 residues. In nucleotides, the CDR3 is TGTGCCAGCCAGTCGGGTTGGGGCACTGAAGCTTTCTTT. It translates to CASQSGWGTEAFF.

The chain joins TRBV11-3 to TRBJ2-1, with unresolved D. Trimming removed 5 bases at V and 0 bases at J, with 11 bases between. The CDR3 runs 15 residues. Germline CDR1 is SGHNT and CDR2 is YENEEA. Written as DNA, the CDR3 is TGTGCCAGCAGCGACCGTGAAAGCTCCTACAATGAGCAGTTCTTC. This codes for CASSDRESSYNEQFF. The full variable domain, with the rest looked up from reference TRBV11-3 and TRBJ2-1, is EAGVVQSPRYKIIEKKQPVAFWCNPISGHNTLYWYLQNLGQGPELLIRYENEEAVDDSQLPKDRFSAERLKGVDSTLKIQPAELGDSAVYLCASSDRESSYNEQFFGPGTRLTVL.